Following are 25 T cell receptor beta chains from one sample sequenced in a study of CD8 T cells in ankylosing spondylitis. Each CDR3 protein gets one entry after TCRdb re-called the 5' RACE reads with MiXCR. The sample records approximately 340,000 distinct CDR3 sequences, roughly 14% being singletons. Sequencing was performed on blood, either unsorted or a sorted T cell fraction (not recorded which). These receptors came from a male donor with ankylosing spondylitis or in good health (not recorded which).

This clonotype occurred a few times. The rearrangement joins TRBV6-1 to TRBJ1-4, with 7 bases aligning to TRBD1. V trimming: 5 bases; J trimming: 8 bases; junction bases outside the gene matches: 5. Germline CDR1 reads MNHNS; CDR2 reads SASEGT. There are 13 residues in the CDR3. The CDR3 is CASSTGVWEKLFF. The CDR3 DNA follows: TGTGCCAGCAGTACAGGGGTCTGGGAAAAACTGTTTTTT.

This clonotype was recorded at least ten times. This sequence joins TRBV10-3 and TRBJ2-7; 7 bases are shared with TRBD2. CDR1 is ENHRY and CDR2 is SYGVKD in the germline V gene. J was trimmed by 5 bases and V by 4 bases; bases with no gene match: 5. CDR3 length equals 13 residues. CDR3 in amino acids: CAISGGGSNEQYF. The CDR3 region has the DNA TGTGCCATCAGTGGGGGCGGGAGCAACGAGCAGTACTTC.

This clonotype was seen more than once but under ten times. This chain links TRBV6-5 with TRBJ2-7; D remains unclear. Between the trimmed V and J ends, which lost 6 bases and 6 bases, there was a span of 9 bases. The V gene's germline CDR1 is MNHEY and CDR2 SVGAGI. The CDR3 has 11 amino acids. The CDR3 nucleotides are TGTGCCAGCAGCAGAGCTGGCGAGCAGTACTTC. It yields the protein CASSRAGEQYF.

This clonotype appeared a few times. J is TRBJ2-2 and V is TRBV15, with a tentative D call TRBD2 (6 bases). Trimming removed 3 bases at V and 8 bases at J, with 10 bases between. The CDR3 extends over 13 amino acids. Per the germline V gene, CDR1 is LNHNV and CDR2 is YYDKDF (reference sequence). In DNA form, the CDR3 reads TGTGCCACCAGCAGCAATCGGGAGGGGGAGCTGTTTTTT. This sequence encodes CATSSNREGELFF.

In its sample, this clonotype was seen a few times. J is TRBJ1-1 and V is TRBV5-1; D gene uncertain. V lost 0 bases, J lost 3 bases, and 6 bases lay in between. The CDR3 is made up of 13 amino acids. Looked up from germline, CDR1 is SGHRS and CDR2 is YFSETQ. Here the CDR3 reads CASSLEDYTEAFF. DNA of the CDR3: TGCGCCAGCAGCTTGGAGGATTACACTGAAGCTTTCTTT.

V usage is TRBV3-1 and J usage is TRBJ2-1, with 13 bases fitting TRBD2. Germline assignment: CDR1 LGHDT and CDR2 YNNKEL (reference sequence). The CDR3 is 14 amino acids. V trimming: 4 bases; J trimming: 7 bases; junction bases outside the gene matches: 1. The CDR3 sequence is CASSLTSGGNEQFF. DNA of the CDR3: TGTGCCAGCAGCCTGACTAGCGGGGGGAATGAGCAGTTCTTC.

This clonotype came up a few times. V and J are TRBV20-1 and TRBJ2-5, with TRBD2 as a possible D gene (9 bases). The germline gives CDR1 DFQATT, CDR2 SNEGSKA (reference sequence). V was shortened by 5 bases and J by 12 bases, with 25 bases between the two germline ends. CDR3 length: 14 amino acids. Written as DNA, the CDR3 is TGCAGTGCTCTCAGGGGGCGGGGGGGCCGGAATGAGTACTTC. Its protein is CSALRGRGGRNEYF.

This clonotype has just a few counts. The gene calls are TRBV5-1 and TRBJ2-3; D not resolved. The CDR3 sequence is 13 residues long. Germline assignment: CDR1 SGHRS and CDR2 YFSETQ. V was pared by 6 bases and J by 5 bases, with 13 bases between. The CDR3 DNA reads TGCGCCAGCACCCAAACTTTAGGAGATACGCAGTATTTT. Amino acids: CASTQTLGDTQYF.

The J gene is TRBJ2-5, the V gene TRBV5-1; TRBD2 aligns across 8 bases. V dropped 5 bases and J dropped 4; count of bases not matched to a gene: 10. CDR1 is SGHRS and CDR2 is YFSETQ in the germline V gene. This CDR3 comprises 15 residues. CDR3 protein: CASSPGGGSGETQYF. The CDR3 bases are TGCGCCAGCAGTCCGGGCGGGGGGTCCGGAGAGACCCAGTACTTC.

The V gene is TRBV20-1, the J gene TRBJ2-2; TRBD2 matches at 10 bases. Per the germline V gene, CDR1 is DFQATT and CDR2 is SNEGSKA (reference sequence). The V and J ends lost 2 bases and 8 bases, in that order; junction bases with no gene match: 11. CDR3 length equals 16 residues. The CDR3 here is CSARKASGRAPGELFF. CDR3 DNA: TGCAGTGCTAGAAAGGCGAGCGGGAGGGCCCCGGGGGAGCTGTTTTTT.

This clonotype was detected many times. The chain joins TRBV12-3 or TRBV12-4 to TRBJ2-1; TRBD1 is a possible D gene (5 bases). V was shortened by 4 bases and J by 0 bases, with 10 bases between the two germline ends. There are 15 residues in the CDR3. The CDR3 reads CASSWGVSSYNEQFF. The CDR3, as DNA: TGTGCCAGCAGTTGGGGCGTTAGCTCCTACAATGAGCAGTTCTTC.

This clonotype was seen only a few times. The gene calls are TRBV9 and TRBJ2-1; 12 bases are a match to TRBD2. This CDR3 has 16 amino acids. CDR1 and CDR2 from the germline V gene are SGDLS and YYNGEE. V lost 4 bases, J lost 9 bases, and 11 bases stayed unmatched. CDR3 in amino acids: CASSTRTSGKVGEQFF. In DNA, the CDR3 is TGTGCCAGCAGCACCCGGACTAGCGGGAAGGTGGGTGAGCAGTTCTTC.

The chain carries TRBV10-2 and TRBJ2-7; D unresolved. The CDR3 covers 12 residues. The V gene's germline CDR1 is WSHSY and CDR2 SAAADI. Trimming shortened V by 6 bases and J by 0 bases, and 6 bases separated the two germline ends. The CDR3 DNA reads TGCGCCAGCAGAGCCTCCTCCTACGAGCAGTACTTC. Translated, it gives CASRASSYEQYF.

This clonotype was observed a few times. CDR3 region: CSAPPGQSYEQYF. CDR3 bases: TGCAGTGCCCCGCCGGGGCAAAGCTACGAGCAGTACTTC. V gene TRBV20-1 combines with J gene TRBJ2-7; either TRBD1 or TRBD2 may fit D (5 bases each). V lost 6 bases, J lost 3 bases, and 15 bases lay in between. CDR1 DFQATT and CDR2 SNEGSKA come from the germline V gene (reference sequence). CDR3 size: 13 residues.

This clonotype came up a few times. A read error may produce the germline difference seen at one junction end. This rearrangement joins TRBV5-1 to TRBJ2-3; D may be TRBD1 or TRBD2 (6 bases each). The CDR3 contains 11 residues. In germline, CDR1 is SGHRS, CDR2 YFSETQ. The CDR3 loop is CASSLVGRGGF. The CDR3 bases are TGCGCCAGCAGCTTGGTGGGCAGGGGAGGTTTT.

The chain combines TRBV5-1 with TRBJ2-6, with D perhaps given as TRBD1 or TRBD2 (6 bases each). The V end was cut by 4 bases, the J end by 1 base, with 12 bases between. The germline V gene has CDR1 SGHRS and CDR2 YFSETQ. This CDR3 is built from 16 residues. The CDR3 protein is CASSGGGISGANVLTF. The CDR3 region has the DNA TGCGCCAGCAGCGGAGGGGGAATATCTGGGGCCAACGTCCTGACTTTC. Full variable domain (outside the CDR3, taken from reference TRBV5-1 and TRBJ2-6): KAGVTQTPRYLIKTRGQQVTLSCSPISGHRSVSWYQQTPGQGLQFLFEYFSETQRNKGNFPGRFSGRQFSNSRSEMNVSTLELGDSALYLCASSGGGISGANVLTFGAGSRLTVL.

This clonotype was seen only a few times. This chain uses TRBV10-3 with TRBJ2-5; D may correspond to TRBD1 or TRBD2 (6 bases each). The V gene's germline CDR1 is ENHRY and CDR2 SYGVKD. The V gene lost 5 bases and the J gene lost 5 bases, with 18 bases spanning the gap. The CDR3 consists of 15 residues. DNA for the CDR3: TGTGCCATCAGTCCCGGGGGCTCCTACGGGGAGACCCAGTACTTC. Translated: CAISPGGSYGETQYF.

This clonotype was found a few times. This sequence joins TRBV9 and TRBJ2-2, with TRBD1 identical over 8 bases. Germline V gene data show CDR1 as SGDLS and CDR2 as YYNGEE. The junction had 5 bases not matched to a gene; V was cut back by 0 bases and J by 4 bases. CDR3 size: 16 residues. CDR3 coding DNA: TGTGCCAGCAGCGTAGCTACAGGGGGAGTCACCGGGGAGCTGTTTTTT. It codes for CASSVATGGVTGELFF.

A few counts support this clonotype. J is TRBJ2-1 and V is TRBV4-1; 11 nucleotides line up with TRBD2. V dropped 2 bases and J dropped 8; count of bases not matched to a gene: 11. The length of the CDR3 is 17 residues. Germline V gives CDR1 MGHRA, CDR2 YSYEKL. This CDR3 reads CASSQPMRVAGGDEQFF. CDR3 bases: TGCGCCAGCAGCCAACCTATGCGCGTAGCGGGAGGGGATGAGCAGTTCTTC.

The sample holds a few counts of this clonotype. The chain couples TRBV27 to TRBJ2-7, with D maybe TRBD2 (6 bases). The CDR3 contains 10 residues. V was trimmed by 8 bases and J by 7 bases, leaving 9 bases between them. Germline lookup yields CDR1 MNHEY and CDR2 SMNVEV (reference sequence). CDR3 coding DNA: TGTGCCAGCGGAGCGGGTGAGCAGTACTTC. It translates to CASGAGEQYF.

This sequence joins TRBV9 and TRBJ2-1; D may be TRBD1 (6 bases). Between the trimmed V and J ends, which lost 3 bases and 9 bases, there was a span of 22 bases. This CDR3 comprises 16 residues. Germline V gene sequence: CDR1 SGDLS, CDR2 YYNGEE. The CDR3 protein is CASSALVGQNGGEQFF. CDR3 bases: TGTGCCAGCAGCGCATTGGTGGGACAAAACGGCGGTGAGCAGTTCTTC.

This clonotype was seen only once. The chain combines TRBV12-3 or TRBV12-4 with TRBJ1-1; possible D gene TRBD1, 6 bases. The CDR3 length is 15 residues. V lost 4 bases, J lost 5 bases, and 17 bases lay in between. CDR3 nucleotides: TGTGCCAGCAGTTGGGGGACATACAGGACGACTGAAGCTTTCTTT. Protein: CASSWGTYRTTEAFF.

This clonotype was counted only a few times. V gene TRBV7-9 combines with J gene TRBJ1-1; D is perhaps TRBD1 (5 bases). With 5 bases removed from V and 8 bases from J, the gap between germline ends came to 12 bases. This CDR3 is built from 12 residues. Germline loops: CDR1 SEHNR, CDR2 FQNEAQ (reference sequence). CDR3 DNA: TGTGCCAGCAGCACCCGGGACGGGGAAGCTTTCTTT. This translates into CASSTRDGEAFF.

This clonotype showed up just a few times. The chain uses TRBV6-1 and TRBJ2-1, with 12 positions matching TRBD2. V trimming: 1 base; J trimming: 3 bases; junction bases outside the gene matches: 7. Germline V gene lookup returns CDR1 MNHNS and CDR2 SASEGT. The CDR3 sequence is 18 residues long. CDR3 residues: CASSEGGTSGLYYNEQFF. The DNA for the CDR3 is TGTGCCAGCAGTGAAGGAGGGACTAGCGGGCTCTACTACAATGAGCAGTTCTTC.

The genes are TRBV20-1 and TRBJ2-6; 9 nucleotides agree with TRBD1. Unmatched junction bases numbered 4, after V lost 4 bases and J lost 3 bases. Germline V CDR1 and CDR2: DFQATT, SNEGSKA (reference sequence). The CDR3 spans 15 residues. As DNA, the CDR3 is TGCAGTGCTAAGGGACAGGGATATGGGGCCAACGTCCTGACTTTC. Translated, it gives CSAKGQGYGANVLTF.